This TCR beta chain derives from a study of T cells after yellow fever vaccination. Template switching by 5'RACE produced TCR cDNA, adding a universal primer site and UMIs. TCRdb called the 5' RACE reads again in MiXCR, with one record for every CDR3 protein. The table shows 200,000 to 300,000 distinct CDR3 sequences, with 10% to 15% occurring only once. This clonotype came up a few times. Germline V lookup: CDR1 DFQATT, CDR2 SNEGSKA (reference sequence). The ends lost 4 bases at V and 4 bases at J; junction bases unmatched: 2. The CDR3 runs to 13 residues. The TCR was taken from a young man who received the YFV17D yellow fever vaccine. The sample consisted of CD4+ T cells sorted from PBMCs, taken 45 days after the yellow fever booster vaccination. The chain couples TRBV20-1 to TRBJ1-5, with TRBD1 identical over 9 bases. Here the CDR3 reads CSATQGANQPQHF. CDR3 DNA sequence: TGCAGTGCTACACAGGGGGCTAATCAGCCCCAGCATTTT.